This is a list of T cell receptor beta chains from one sample in a study of OX40 agonist ivuxolimab in advanced cancers. Assay: immunoSEQ multiplex PCR; the TCRdb copy retains only in-frame clones and omits some. Of 55,000 to 65,000 clones in the sample, over 70% were seen once. The specimen was CD4+ or CD8+ T cells sorted from blood, collected in a trial of the OX40 agonist ivuxolimab. Every receptor here comes from an adult with an advanced solid tumor such as melanoma, head and neck, liver or kidney cancer. Both conserved end residues are part of each CDR3. The D gene is left open where the match is weak. The size field is filled for only some rows; it gives once, few, many or a size class.

clone_size: NA; j_call: TRBJ2-2; v_call: TRBV12-5; d_call: NA; cdr3_aa: CASGPGGGSNRLFF; cdr3_nt: TGTGCTAGCGGACCAGGAGGGGGATCGAATCGGCTGTTTTTT
clone_size: NA; j_call: TRBJ2-2; v_call: TRBV10-3; d_call: NA; cdr3_aa: CAISELNRVSGELFF; cdr3_nt: TGTGCCATCAGTGAGCTGAACAGGGTGTCCGGGGAGCTGTTTTTT
clone_size: NA; j_call: TRBJ2-6; v_call: TRBV19; d_call: NA; cdr3_aa: CASRVDGANVLTF; cdr3_nt: TGTGCCAGCAGGGTAGACGGGGCCAACGTCCTGACTTTC
clone_size: once; j_call: TRBJ1-2; v_call: TRBV9; d_call: TRBD1; cdr3_aa: CASSAGTAFNYGYTF; cdr3_nt: TGTGCCAGCAGCGCCGGGACAGCCTTTAACTATGGCTACACCTTC
clone_size: NA; j_call: TRBJ1-5; v_call: TRBV6-5; d_call: NA; cdr3_aa: CASSYSGSGSNQPQHF; cdr3_nt: TGTGCCAGCAGTTACTCCGGGAGTGGGAGCAATCAGCCCCAGCATTTT
clone_size: NA; j_call: TRBJ1-2; v_call: TRBV18; d_call: NA; cdr3_aa: CASTFDRSYGYTF; cdr3_nt: TGTGCCAGCACTTTCGACAGGAGCTATGGCTACACCTTC
clone_size: NA; j_call: TRBJ1-3; v_call: TRBV6-5; d_call: NA; cdr3_aa: CASTDVASGNTIYF; cdr3_nt: TGTGCCAGCACGGACGTTGCCTCTGGAAACACCATATATTTT
clone_size: few; j_call: TRBJ2-7; v_call: TRBV4-1; d_call: NA; cdr3_aa: CASSPTRIRSYEQYF; cdr3_nt: TGCGCCAGCAGCCCAACTAGGATACGCAGCTACGAGCAGTACTTC
clone_size: NA; j_call: TRBJ2-5; v_call: TRBV6-1; d_call: NA; cdr3_aa: CASSENSAETQYF; cdr3_nt: TGTGCCAGCAGTGAAAACAGCGCGGAGACCCAGTACTTC
clone_size: NA; j_call: TRBJ2-7; v_call: TRBV10-2; d_call: TRBD2; cdr3_aa: CASSDGGVTYEQYF; cdr3_nt: TGCGCCAGCTCTGACGGGGGGGTAACCTACGAGCAGTACTTC
clone_size: NA; j_call: TRBJ1-1; v_call: TRBV10-3; d_call: NA; cdr3_aa: CAISHHTGFGAFF; cdr3_nt: TGTGCCATCAGTCACCATACAGGGTTTGGAGCTTTCTTT
clone_size: NA; j_call: TRBJ2-7; v_call: TRBV6-6; d_call: NA; cdr3_aa: CASSYSKPYEQYF; cdr3_nt: TGTGCCAGCAGTTACTCGAAGCCCTACGAGCAGTACTTC
clone_size: NA; j_call: TRBJ1-2; v_call: TRBV21-1; d_call: NA; cdr3_aa: CASSKYSRALGQVRYGYTF; cdr3_nt: TGTGCCAGCAGCAAATATAGTCGGGCCCTTGGACAGGTTAGATATGGCTACACCTTC
clone_size: NA; j_call: TRBJ2-1; v_call: TRBV10-1; d_call: TRBD2; cdr3_aa: CASSEGLALGLNEQFF; cdr3_nt: TGCGCCAGCAGTGAAGGACTAGCATTGGGGCTTAATGAGCAGTTCTTC
clone_size: few; j_call: TRBJ2-7; v_call: TRBV19; d_call: TRBD2; cdr3_aa: CASSMAGAYEQYF; cdr3_nt: TGTGCCAGTAGTATGGCGGGGGCCTACGAGCAGTACTTC
clone_size: once; j_call: TRBJ2-1; v_call: TRBV7-3; d_call: NA; cdr3_aa: CASSFTGMGEQFF; cdr3_nt: TGTGCCAGCAGCTTTACAGGGATGGGTGAGCAGTTCTTC
clone_size: NA; j_call: TRBJ2-3; v_call: TRBV18; d_call: TRBD2; cdr3_aa: CASSPFYEQAGGSTDTQYF; cdr3_nt: TGTGCCAGCTCACCTTTCTATGAGCAAGCGGGAGGGAGCACAGATACGCAGTATTTT
clone_size: NA; j_call: TRBJ2-3; v_call: TRBV28; d_call: NA; cdr3_aa: CASSPLLRRRGTDTQYF; cdr3_nt: TGTGCCAGCAGTCCCTTATTAAGGCGGAGAGGGACAGATACGCAGTATTTT
clone_size: once; j_call: TRBJ2-7; v_call: TRBV7-2; d_call: NA; cdr3_aa: CASSLDVREQYF; cdr3_nt: TGTGCCAGCAGCTTAGATGTCCGCGAGCAGTACTTC
clone_size: NA; j_call: TRBJ2-5; v_call: TRBV5-6; d_call: NA; cdr3_aa: CASSSRSQGETQYF; cdr3_nt: TGTGCCAGCAGCTCTAGGTCCCAGGGGGAGACCCAGTACTTC
clone_size: NA; j_call: TRBJ2-7; v_call: TRBV2; d_call: TRBD1; cdr3_aa: CASSVATGQAEQYF; cdr3_nt: TGTGCCAGCAGTGTCGCGACAGGGCAGGCCGAGCAGTACTTC
clone_size: NA; j_call: TRBJ1-1; v_call: TRBV5-1; d_call: NA; cdr3_aa: CASSLGEEVRTEAFF; cdr3_nt: TGCGCCAGCAGCTTGGGAGAGGAGGTGAGGACTGAAGCTTTCTTT
clone_size: NA; j_call: TRBJ2-5; v_call: TRBV28; d_call: NA; cdr3_aa: CASSPAGGETQYF; cdr3_nt: TGTGCCAGCAGTCCGGCTGGGGGGGAGACCCAGTACTTC
clone_size: NA; j_call: TRBJ2-7; v_call: TRBV6-5; d_call: TRBD1; cdr3_aa: CASSYAGTGRYEQYF; cdr3_nt: TGTGCCAGCAGTTACGCCGGGACAGGCCGCTACGAGCAGTACTTC
clone_size: NA; j_call: TRBJ2-7; v_call: TRBV11-2; d_call: TRBD2; cdr3_aa: CASRSWGGGSYEQYF; cdr3_nt: TGTGCCAGTAGGTCGTGGGGCGGGGGCTCCTACGAGCAGTACTTC
clone_size: few; j_call: TRBJ1-2; v_call: TRBV25-1; d_call: TRBD1; cdr3_aa: CASSVTGGEDGYTF; cdr3_nt: TGTGCCAGCAGTGTAACAGGGGGCGAGGATGGCTACACCTTC
clone_size: NA; j_call: TRBJ2-7; v_call: TRBV10-3; d_call: TRBD1; cdr3_aa: CASWDRATYEQYF; cdr3_nt: TGTGCCAGCTGGGACAGGGCAACCTACGAGCAGTACTTC
clone_size: NA; j_call: TRBJ1-3; v_call: TRBV19; d_call: NA; cdr3_aa: CASSRTVSGNTIYF; cdr3_nt: TGTGCCAGTAGCAGGACCGTCTCTGGAAACACCATATATTTT
clone_size: NA; j_call: TRBJ2-7; v_call: TRBV2; d_call: NA; cdr3_aa: CASRMDSYEQYF; cdr3_nt: TGTGCCAGCAGGATGGACAGCTACGAGCAGTACTTC
clone_size: NA; j_call: TRBJ2-7; v_call: TRBV11-2; d_call: TRBD2; cdr3_aa: CATRGRTSRYGLHEQYF; cdr3_nt: TGTGCCACTCGGGGTAGGACTAGCCGATATGGTCTCCACGAGCAGTACTTC
clone_size: NA; j_call: TRBJ1-1; v_call: TRBV10-3; d_call: NA; cdr3_aa: CAISAPGTTNTEAFF; cdr3_nt: TGTGCCATCAGTGCACCCGGGACAACAAACACTGAAGCTTTCTTT
clone_size: NA; j_call: TRBJ2-5; v_call: TRBV6-6; d_call: TRBD2; cdr3_aa: CASSRTSGAKETQYF; cdr3_nt: TGTGCCAGCAGCCGTACTAGCGGGGCTAAAGAGACCCAGTACTTC
clone_size: NA; j_call: TRBJ1-2; v_call: TRBV9; d_call: TRBD1; cdr3_aa: CASSERDRAGYTF; cdr3_nt: TGTGCCAGCAGCGAGAGGGACAGGGCTGGCTACACCTTC
clone_size: NA; j_call: TRBJ2-7; v_call: TRBV7-2; d_call: NA; cdr3_aa: CASSRAGGKGLGTREQYF; cdr3_nt: TGTGCCAGCAGCCGCGCAGGGGGGAAAGGACTAGGGACTCGGGAGCAGTACTTC
clone_size: NA; j_call: TRBJ2-2; v_call: TRBV19; d_call: TRBD2; cdr3_aa: CASTLDGGFSTGELFF; cdr3_nt: TGTGCCAGTACCCTTGACGGGGGGTTCTCCACCGGGGAGCTGTTTTTT
clone_size: once; j_call: TRBJ2-1; v_call: TRBV2; d_call: NA; cdr3_aa: CASSEPDYNEQFF; cdr3_nt: TGTGCCAGCAGTGAGCCGGACTACAATGAGCAGTTCTTC
clone_size: few; j_call: TRBJ1-4; v_call: TRBV9; d_call: TRBD1; cdr3_aa: CASSVGGTGGRSEKLFF; cdr3_nt: TGTGCCAGCAGCGTAGGAGGGACAGGGGGCAGGAGTGAAAAACTGTTTTTT
clone_size: NA; j_call: TRBJ2-5; v_call: TRBV5-6; d_call: TRBD2; cdr3_aa: CASSLAGGTRLETQYF; cdr3_nt: TGTGCCAGCAGCCTAGCGGGAGGAACAAGATTAGAGACCCAGTACTTC
clone_size: NA; j_call: TRBJ2-1; v_call: TRBV30; d_call: TRBD1; cdr3_aa: CAWSRDSNEQFF; cdr3_nt: TGTGCCTGGAGTAGGGACAGCAATGAGCAGTTCTTC
clone_size: NA; j_call: TRBJ2-2; v_call: TRBV7-9; d_call: NA; cdr3_aa: CASSLLAKSNTGELFF; cdr3_nt: TGTGCCAGCAGCTTACTCGCCAAATCGAACACCGGGGAGCTGTTTTTT
clone_size: few; j_call: TRBJ1-2; v_call: TRBV30; d_call: NA; cdr3_aa: CASPLTGNYGYTF; cdr3_nt: TGTGCCTCTCCCCTGACAGGAAACTATGGCTACACCTTC
clone_size: NA; j_call: TRBJ2-7; v_call: TRBV6-5; d_call: TRBD1; cdr3_aa: CASSYTDRGLGEQYF; cdr3_nt: TGTGCCAGCAGTTACACGGACAGGGGCCTCGGCGAGCAGTACTTC
clone_size: NA; j_call: TRBJ1-2; v_call: TRBV19; d_call: NA; cdr3_aa: CASKEESYYGYTF; cdr3_nt: TGTGCCAGCAAAGAGGAATCGTACTATGGCTACACCTTC
clone_size: NA; j_call: TRBJ2-7; v_call: TRBV7-9; d_call: NA; cdr3_aa: CASGSTAVNYEQYF; cdr3_nt: TGTGCCAGCGGCTCCACAGCTGTGAACTACGAGCAGTACTTC
clone_size: NA; j_call: TRBJ2-1; v_call: TRBV10-1; d_call: NA; cdr3_aa: CASSESTRGNEQFF; cdr3_nt: TGCGCCAGCAGTGAGTCGACTCGAGGTAATGAGCAGTTCTTC
clone_size: NA; j_call: TRBJ1-5; v_call: TRBV5-6; d_call: NA; cdr3_aa: CASSSGPGSNQPQHF; cdr3_nt: TGTGCCAGCAGCTCGGGCCCTGGTAGCAATCAGCCCCAGCATTTT
clone_size: NA; j_call: TRBJ1-2; v_call: TRBV23-1; d_call: NA; cdr3_aa: CASTLQGDWMCGYTF; cdr3_nt: TGCGCCAGCACCCTGCAGGGTGACTGGATGTGTGGCTACACCTTC
clone_size: once; j_call: TRBJ2-3; v_call: TRBV5-4; d_call: NA; cdr3_aa: CASSPRGLAGTDTQYF; cdr3_nt: TGTGCCAGCAGCCCGAGGGGGCTAGCGGGCACAGATACGCAGTATTTT
clone_size: NA; j_call: TRBJ1-6; v_call: TRBV2; d_call: TRBD1; cdr3_aa: CASSYRGNSPLHF; cdr3_nt: TGTGCCAGCAGCTACAGGGGAAATTCACCCCTCCACTTT
clone_size: NA; j_call: TRBJ2-1; v_call: TRBV10-1; d_call: NA; cdr3_aa: CASSGNRPGERQAYNEQFF; cdr3_nt: TGCGCCAGCAGTGGAAACCGTCCCGGGGAGCGCCAAGCCTACAATGAGCAGTTCTTC
clone_size: NA; j_call: TRBJ2-2; v_call: TRBV27; d_call: NA; cdr3_aa: CASSFGAGRPNTGELFF; cdr3_nt: TGTGCCAGCAGTTTTGGGGCAGGGAGGCCGAACACCGGGGAGCTGTTTTTT
clone_size: NA; j_call: TRBJ1-4; v_call: TRBV7-2; d_call: NA; cdr3_aa: CASSLTGLGEKLFF; cdr3_nt: TGTGCCAGCAGCTTGACTGGTCTCGGTGAAAAACTGTTTTTT
clone_size: NA; j_call: TRBJ1-2; v_call: TRBV7-2; d_call: TRBD1; cdr3_aa: CASDSYGTGYGYTF; cdr3_nt: TGTGCCAGTGACTCCTACGGGACAGGCTATGGCTACACCTTC
clone_size: NA; j_call: TRBJ2-7; v_call: TRBV11-2; d_call: NA; cdr3_aa: CASSPRGRTKTYEQYF; cdr3_nt: TGTGCCAGCAGCCCCCGAGGCAGGACAAAGACCTACGAGCAGTACTTC
clone_size: NA; j_call: TRBJ2-5; v_call: TRBV4-1; d_call: NA; cdr3_aa: CASSPEGQETQYF; cdr3_nt: TGCGCCAGCAGCCCGGAAGGCCAAGAGACCCAGTACTTC
clone_size: NA; j_call: TRBJ1-1; v_call: TRBV29-1; d_call: TRBD1; cdr3_aa: CSVRTGGVEAFF; cdr3_nt: TGCAGCGTGAGGACAGGGGGCGTTGAAGCTTTCTTT
clone_size: NA; j_call: TRBJ2-7; v_call: TRBV19; d_call: NA; cdr3_aa: CASSITGTTEQYF; cdr3_nt: TGTGCCAGTAGTATTACAGGGACCACCGAGCAGTACTTC
clone_size: few; j_call: TRBJ1-3; v_call: TRBV19; d_call: NA; cdr3_aa: CASSSSTVSGNTIYF; cdr3_nt: TGTGCCAGTAGTTCCTCGACTGTCTCTGGAAACACCATATATTTT